This TCR beta chain emerged from a study of radiotherapy plus CTLA-4 blockade in lung cancer. General study findings and limits: Subsequent to radiotherapy plus ipilimumab, tumor-derived TCR clones underwent expansion in blood.

People whose metastatic non-small-cell lung cancer was chemo-refractory got focal radiation along with CTLA-4 blockade by ipilimumab. The table came from immunoSEQ multiplex PCR; TCRdb's copy has only in-frame clones and leaves some out. Of some 94,000 clones detected, around 80% appear once; the ten largest clones hold about 23%. Of note for this clone: Its target is not known.

CDR1 and CDR2 from the germline V gene are SGHNT and YYREEE (reference sequence). The length of the CDR3 is 13 residues. V shed 5 bases and J 7 bases; nucleotides not matched to a gene: 4. The chain couples TRBV5-4 to TRBJ2-1; TRBD1 matches 9 bases. Sequences were derived from peripheral blood, sampled from a patient treated with radiotherapy plus ipilimumab. The receptor's source is a human donor with non-small cell lung cancer that progressed on radiotherapy plus ipilimumab. This CDR3 reads CASRIDRGNEQFF. The CDR3, as DNA: TGTGCCAGCAGGATCGACAGGGGGAATGAGCAGTTCTTC. Full variable domain (outside the CDR3, taken from reference TRBV5-4 and TRBJ2-1): ETGVTQSPTHLIKTRGQQVTLRCSSQSGHNTVSWYQQALGQGPQFIFQYYREEENGRGNFPPRFSGLQFPNYSSELNVNALELDDSALYLCASRIDRGNEQFFGPGTRLTVL.